The T cell receptor (beta chain) under discussion was sequenced for a study of human T cells and chemical hapten exposure. TCRdb called the RACE reads again in MiXCR, with one record for every CDR3 protein. The repertoire holds fewer than 100,000 distinct CDR3 sequences, with approximately 8.6% as singletons. Time point reported: healthy volunteer bleed at 6 weeks. Extraction yielded total RNA from whole blood (unfractionated). V shed 5 bases and J 5 bases; nucleotides not matched to a gene: 8. CDR3 length equals 17 residues. Germline V gene sequence: CDR1 MNHEY, CDR2 SMNVEV (reference sequence). About this clonotype: A much larger clone differs by one base, so this may be a read error.

The sequencing input was whole blood. The V and J genes are TRBV27 and TRBJ2-1, with 14 bases matching TRBD2. The sequence came from a female donor in good health. Some clones in this sample may be carry-over from other donors' samples. This chain's CDR3 is CASSTLTSGGVHNEQFF. DNA for the CDR3: TGTGCCAGCAGTACATTGACTAGCGGGGGGGTCCACAATGAGCAGTTCTTC.